These T cell receptor beta chains were read from a single sample in a study of early T cells in non-severe SARS-CoV-2 infection. MiXCR, applied by TCRdb to the 5' RACE reads, yields one record per CDR3 protein. The sample lists 100,000 to 120,000 distinct CDR3 sequences, 10% to 15% occurring once. This specimen was whole blood, taken at baseline. These TCRs come from an adult who was a healthcare worker with PCR-confirmed SARS-CoV-2 infection or an uninfected control (not recorded which). The CDR3 runs from the conserved cysteine through the conserved F or W. Fields, in order: D gene, V gene, J gene, clone size, CDR3 DNA, CDR3 protein. D genes are given only for firm matches. Only some rows state a clone size, as once, few, many or a class for expanded clones.

d_gene: TRBD2
v_gene: TRBV7-9
j_gene: TRBJ2-1
abundance: NA
CDR3nt: TGTGCCAGCAGTTCGGGGCTAGCGGGCGCCTACAATGAGCAGTTCTTC
CDR3aa: CASSSGLAGAYNEQFF

d_gene: NA
v_gene: TRBV20-1
j_gene: TRBJ2-1
abundance: NA
CDR3nt: TGCAGTGCTAGGATTGGGGGCGCGGGGTACAATGAGCAGTTCTTC
CDR3aa: CSARIGGAGYNEQFF

d_gene: TRBD2
v_gene: TRBV23-1
j_gene: TRBJ2-1
abundance: many
CDR3nt: TGCGCCAGCAGTCATTCACGACTAGCCTCACCAACCTACAATGAGCAGTTCTTC
CDR3aa: CASSHSRLASPTYNEQFF

d_gene: NA
v_gene: TRBV7-9
j_gene: TRBJ1-5
abundance: NA
CDR3nt: TGTGCCAGCAGCTTAGGAGGTCAGCCCCAGCATTTT
CDR3aa: CASSLGGQPQHF

d_gene: NA
v_gene: TRBV16
j_gene: TRBJ1-1
abundance: few
CDR3nt: TGTGCCAGCAGCCAAGATGGGGTTTGGGCCACTGAAGCTTTCTTT
CDR3aa: CASSQDGVWATEAFF

d_gene: NA
v_gene: TRBV6-5
j_gene: TRBJ1-1
abundance: few
CDR3nt: TGTGCCAGCAGTTACTCATACGCCAACACTGAAGCTTTCTTT
CDR3aa: CASSYSYANTEAFF

d_gene: NA
v_gene: TRBV5-1
j_gene: TRBJ1-2
abundance: few
CDR3nt: TGCGCCAGCAGCTTATCAGGGGCCAACTATGGCTACACCTTC
CDR3aa: CASSLSGANYGYTF

d_gene: NA
v_gene: TRBV5-1
j_gene: TRBJ1-1
abundance: once
CDR3nt: TGCGCCAGCAGCTTGGGGCTCACGAACACTGAAGCTTTCTTT
CDR3aa: CASSLGLTNTEAFF

d_gene: TRBD1
v_gene: TRBV7-2
j_gene: TRBJ1-6
abundance: NA
CDR3nt: TGTGCCAGCAGCCTAGGAGGACAGGGCTTTCTCCACTTT
CDR3aa: CASSLGGQGFLHF

d_gene: NA
v_gene: TRBV29-1
j_gene: TRBJ1-1
abundance: NA
CDR3nt: TGCAGCGTTTCAGGGAGCACTGAAGCTTTCTTT
CDR3aa: CSVSGSTEAFF

d_gene: TRBD1
v_gene: TRBV18
j_gene: TRBJ1-6
abundance: NA
CDR3nt: TGTGCCAGCTCACCACAGGACAGGGCTAATTCACCCCTCCACTTT
CDR3aa: CASSPQDRANSPLHF

d_gene: NA
v_gene: TRBV6-1
j_gene: TRBJ2-7
abundance: few
CDR3nt: TGTGCCAGCAGTGCCGGACGGTACTCCTACGAGCAGTACTTC
CDR3aa: CASSAGRYSYEQYF

d_gene: NA
v_gene: TRBV10-3
j_gene: TRBJ2-5
abundance: NA
CDR3nt: TGTGCCATCAGCCCCGGGGGCGCAGAGACCCAGTACTTC
CDR3aa: CAISPGGAETQYF

d_gene: TRBD2
v_gene: TRBV28
j_gene: TRBJ2-4
abundance: NA
CDR3nt: TGTGCCAGCAGTTTAAACGGGAGGGCGGCCAAAAACATTCAGTACTTC
CDR3aa: CASSLNGRAAKNIQYF

d_gene: NA
v_gene: TRBV11-2
j_gene: TRBJ1-2
abundance: many
CDR3nt: TGTGCCAGCAGCCCCCTCGGGGGCGCCGGCTATGGCTACACCTTC
CDR3aa: CASSPLGGAGYGYTF

d_gene: NA
v_gene: TRBV27
j_gene: TRBJ2-3
abundance: NA
CDR3nt: TGTGCCAGCAGCCTACAGTACCTAAGCACAGATACGCAGTATTTT
CDR3aa: CASSLQYLSTDTQYF

d_gene: NA
v_gene: TRBV6-6
j_gene: TRBJ1-2
abundance: NA
CDR3nt: TGTGCCAGCAGTTACTCGGCAAGGTCCGGTGCTAACTATGGCTACACCTTC
CDR3aa: CASSYSARSGANYGYTF

d_gene: NA
v_gene: TRBV6-6
j_gene: TRBJ2-7
abundance: NA
CDR3nt: TGTGCCAGCAGTTACGGAAAGGGAAGCTCCTACGAGCAGTACTTC
CDR3aa: CASSYGKGSSYEQYF

d_gene: NA
v_gene: TRBV12-3/TRBV12-4
j_gene: TRBJ2-2
abundance: NA
CDR3nt: TGTGCCAGCACCCATGCAGGGCTAAACACCGGGGAGCTGTTTTTT
CDR3aa: CASTHAGLNTGELFF

d_gene: NA
v_gene: TRBV11-2
j_gene: TRBJ2-4
abundance: NA
CDR3nt: TGTGCCAGCGGGACCTCCGGAAACATTCAGTACTTC
CDR3aa: CASGTSGNIQYF

d_gene: TRBD2
v_gene: TRBV7-3
j_gene: TRBJ2-7
abundance: NA
CDR3nt: TGTGCAAGCAGCTTGAAGCGGGAAAAGGACTACGAGCAGTACTTC
CDR3aa: CASSLKREKDYEQYF

d_gene: TRBD1
v_gene: TRBV3-1
j_gene: TRBJ2-2
abundance: NA
CDR3nt: TGTGCCAGCAGCCAAAATCAGGGGGCGACCGGGGAGCTGTTTTTT
CDR3aa: CASSQNQGATGELFF

d_gene: NA
v_gene: TRBV6-2/TRBV6-3
j_gene: TRBJ2-2
abundance: NA
CDR3nt: TGTGCCAGCAGTTACTCGAGGGGGTTTACCGGGGAGCTGTTTTTT
CDR3aa: CASSYSRGFTGELFF

d_gene: NA
v_gene: TRBV11-2
j_gene: TRBJ2-1
abundance: many
CDR3nt: TGTGCCAGCAGCTTAACTCCGATCTCCTACAATGAGCAGTTCTTC
CDR3aa: CASSLTPISYNEQFF

d_gene: TRBD1
v_gene: TRBV6-6
j_gene: TRBJ1-5
abundance: once
CDR3nt: TGTGCCAGCAGTTACACAGGGGGCCATCAGCCCCAGCATTTT
CDR3aa: CASSYTGGHQPQHF

d_gene: NA
v_gene: TRBV2
j_gene: TRBJ1-1
abundance: many
CDR3nt: TGTGCCAGCAGTGACGGGAAGAGACTTGAAGCTTTCTTT
CDR3aa: CASSDGKRLEAFF

d_gene: TRBD2
v_gene: TRBV28
j_gene: TRBJ2-1
abundance: few
CDR3nt: TGTGCCGTCCCTAGCGGGAGGGACTACAATGAGCAGTTCTTC
CDR3aa: CAVPSGRDYNEQFF

d_gene: NA
v_gene: TRBV11-2
j_gene: TRBJ2-4
abundance: NA
CDR3nt: TGTGCCAGCAGCTTAGTAGCAGGGATAAACATTCAGTACTTC
CDR3aa: CASSLVAGINIQYF

d_gene: TRBD1
v_gene: TRBV7-6
j_gene: TRBJ1-4
abundance: many
CDR3nt: TGTGCCAGCAGCCCCCGACAGGGAGCGGCGGAACTGTTTTTT
CDR3aa: CASSPRQGAAELFF

d_gene: NA
v_gene: TRBV30
j_gene: TRBJ2-7
abundance: few
CDR3nt: TGTGCCTGGAGCCAGGATCTCGACTACGAGCAGTACTTC
CDR3aa: CAWSQDLDYEQYF

d_gene: NA
v_gene: TRBV5-6
j_gene: TRBJ1-4
abundance: few
CDR3nt: TGTGCCAGCAGCCCCATGGGGACGGTTCTACCCTTTACTAATGAAAAACTGTTTTTT
CDR3aa: CASSPMGTVLPFTNEKLFF

d_gene: NA
v_gene: TRBV5-1
j_gene: TRBJ1-2
abundance: many
CDR3nt: TGCGCCAGCAGCTTGGGGAGGGTCGGCTATGGCTACACCTTC
CDR3aa: CASSLGRVGYGYTF

d_gene: TRBD2
v_gene: TRBV29-1
j_gene: TRBJ2-7
abundance: few
CDR3nt: TGCAGCGTCCCAACTCGAGCGGGAGCGAGGAACGAGCAGTACTTC
CDR3aa: CSVPTRAGARNEQYF

d_gene: NA
v_gene: TRBV29-1
j_gene: TRBJ2-2
abundance: few
CDR3nt: TGCAGCGTTGCCCAGGGGAACACCGGGGAGCTGTTTTTT
CDR3aa: CSVAQGNTGELFF

d_gene: NA
v_gene: TRBV12-3/TRBV12-4
j_gene: TRBJ1-4
abundance: NA
CDR3nt: TGTGCCAGCAGTTTACTCAGGAGGCTGTTTTTT
CDR3aa: CASSLLRRLFF

d_gene: TRBD2
v_gene: TRBV19
j_gene: TRBJ2-1
abundance: few
CDR3nt: TGTGCCAGTAGTACTAGCGGGAGGGCCCTTGGTGAGCAGTTCTTC
CDR3aa: CASSTSGRALGEQFF

d_gene: NA
v_gene: TRBV30
j_gene: TRBJ1-5
abundance: many
CDR3nt: TGTGCCTGGAACAGGGACAATCAGCCCCAGCATTTT
CDR3aa: CAWNRDNQPQHF

d_gene: NA
v_gene: TRBV10-3
j_gene: TRBJ2-7
abundance: NA
CDR3nt: TGTGCCATCAGTGGCGGCAGCTCCTACGAGCAGTACTTC
CDR3aa: CAISGGSSYEQYF

d_gene: TRBD1
v_gene: TRBV14
j_gene: TRBJ1-1
abundance: few
CDR3nt: TGTGCCAGCAGCCTCTACAGGGGGGACACTGAAGCTTTCTTT
CDR3aa: CASSLYRGDTEAFF

d_gene: NA
v_gene: TRBV18
j_gene: TRBJ2-5
abundance: many
CDR3nt: TGTGCCAGCTCACCTTACCAAGAGACCCAGTACTTC
CDR3aa: CASSPYQETQYF

d_gene: NA
v_gene: TRBV12-3/TRBV12-4
j_gene: TRBJ1-2
abundance: NA
CDR3nt: TGTGCCAGCAGTTTAGGGGATGGCTACACCTTC
CDR3aa: CASSLGDGYTF

d_gene: TRBD2
v_gene: TRBV20-1
j_gene: TRBJ2-5
abundance: NA
CDR3nt: TGCAGTGCAAATGGACTAGCGGGGGAGCCCGGGGAGACCCAGTACTTC
CDR3aa: CSANGLAGEPGETQYF

d_gene: NA
v_gene: TRBV27
j_gene: TRBJ2-7
abundance: few
CDR3nt: TGTGCCAGCAGTTTATCGGGGGCCTACGAGCAGTACTTC
CDR3aa: CASSLSGAYEQYF

d_gene: TRBD2
v_gene: TRBV6-2/TRBV6-3
j_gene: TRBJ2-1
abundance: NA
CDR3nt: TGTGCCAGCAGTTTACTAGCGGGAGGATTGTTCTTC
CDR3aa: CASSLLAGGLFF

d_gene: NA
v_gene: TRBV9
j_gene: TRBJ2-3
abundance: NA
CDR3nt: TGTGCCAGCAACCAACAGGGAGTCGCAGATACGCAGTATTTT
CDR3aa: CASNQQGVADTQYF

d_gene: TRBD1
v_gene: TRBV2
j_gene: TRBJ1-1
abundance: few
CDR3nt: TGTGCCAGCAGCACCCCCGACAGGGGGGAGAACACTGAAGCTTTCTTT
CDR3aa: CASSTPDRGENTEAFF

d_gene: TRBD2
v_gene: TRBV5-1
j_gene: TRBJ2-5
abundance: few
CDR3nt: TGCGCCAGCAGCCTCGGACTAGCGGACGAAGGAACCCAGTACTTC
CDR3aa: CASSLGLADEGTQYF

d_gene: TRBD2
v_gene: TRBV12-3/TRBV12-4
j_gene: TRBJ2-1
abundance: few
CDR3nt: TGTGCCAGCAGACCCATTAGACTAGCGGGGGGACATCTATACAATGAGCAGTTCTTC
CDR3aa: CASRPIRLAGGHLYNEQFF

d_gene: NA
v_gene: TRBV20-1
j_gene: TRBJ2-3
abundance: NA
CDR3nt: TGCAGTGCTAGGAGAGCCGGGAGCACAGATACGCAGTTTTTT
CDR3aa: CSARRAGSTDTQFF

d_gene: NA
v_gene: TRBV12-3/TRBV12-4
j_gene: TRBJ2-7
abundance: few
CDR3nt: TGTGCCAGCAGTTTAGCGGGGGGAGGCTACGAGCAGTACTTC
CDR3aa: CASSLAGGGYEQYF

d_gene: TRBD2
v_gene: TRBV5-1
j_gene: TRBJ2-7
abundance: many
CDR3nt: TGCGCCAGCAGCTTGGTCCCCGCCAGCGGGGGGACTTACGAGCAGTACTTC
CDR3aa: CASSLVPASGGTYEQYF

d_gene: TRBD2
v_gene: TRBV11-1
j_gene: TRBJ2-1
abundance: NA
CDR3nt: TGTGCCAGCAGCCCTAGCGGGGGGGCGAATGAGCAGTTCTTC
CDR3aa: CASSPSGGANEQFF

d_gene: NA
v_gene: TRBV28
j_gene: TRBJ2-7
abundance: NA
CDR3nt: TGTGCCAGCCGATTAACAGGGTACGAGCAGTACTTC
CDR3aa: CASRLTGYEQYF

d_gene: TRBD1
v_gene: TRBV30
j_gene: TRBJ1-1
abundance: few
CDR3nt: TGTGCCTGGAAAGCGAGGACAGGAGCAATGAACACTGAAGCTTTCTTT
CDR3aa: CAWKARTGAMNTEAFF

d_gene: NA
v_gene: TRBV9
j_gene: TRBJ1-6
abundance: NA
CDR3nt: TGTGCCAGCAGCGTAGCTCGTCATTCACCCCTCCACTTT
CDR3aa: CASSVARHSPLHF